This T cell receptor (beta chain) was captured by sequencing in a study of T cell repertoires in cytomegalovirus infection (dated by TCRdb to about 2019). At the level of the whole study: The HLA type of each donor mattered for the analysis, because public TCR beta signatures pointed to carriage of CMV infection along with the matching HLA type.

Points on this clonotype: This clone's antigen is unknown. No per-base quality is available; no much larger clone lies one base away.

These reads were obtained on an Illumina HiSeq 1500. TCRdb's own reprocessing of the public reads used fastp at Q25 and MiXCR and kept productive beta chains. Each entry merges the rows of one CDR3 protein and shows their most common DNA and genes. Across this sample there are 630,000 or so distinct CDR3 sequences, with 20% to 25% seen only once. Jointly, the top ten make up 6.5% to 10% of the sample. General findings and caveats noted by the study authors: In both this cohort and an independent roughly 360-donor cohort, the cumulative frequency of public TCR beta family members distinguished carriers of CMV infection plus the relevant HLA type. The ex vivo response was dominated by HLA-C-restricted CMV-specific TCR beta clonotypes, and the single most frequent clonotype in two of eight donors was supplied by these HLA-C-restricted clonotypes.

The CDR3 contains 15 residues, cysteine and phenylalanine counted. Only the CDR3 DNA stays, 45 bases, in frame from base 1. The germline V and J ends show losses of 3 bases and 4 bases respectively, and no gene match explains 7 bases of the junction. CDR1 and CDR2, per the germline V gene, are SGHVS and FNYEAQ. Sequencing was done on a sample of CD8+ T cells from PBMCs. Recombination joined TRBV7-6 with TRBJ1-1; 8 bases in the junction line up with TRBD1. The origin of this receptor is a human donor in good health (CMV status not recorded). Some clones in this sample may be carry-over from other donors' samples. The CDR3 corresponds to CASSFPGGRGTEAFF. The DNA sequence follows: TGTGCCAGCAGCTTCCCAGGGGGCCGTGGCACTGAAGCTTTCTTT.